This T cell receptor (beta chain) was sequenced during a study of T cell responses to AZD1222 COVID-19 vaccine. Regarding the study as a whole: Mapped onto spike, vaccine-associated CD4 TCRs spanned it and were dominant at 160-218 and 743-854. White British people made up most donors, females outnumbered males, and clonal diversity was possibly underestimated. Elevations in Spike-specific TCR breadth and depth followed administration of two AZD1222 doses. Variant regions that are unmutated are reportedly the target of nearly half of spike-specific TCRs.

For this clone: Its target is not known.

Measured with immunoSEQ multiplex PCR; TCRdb has only the in-frame clones, and not every one. The sample records 120,000 or so clones, 90% being singletons. Germline V gives CDR1 SGHVS, CDR2 FNYEAQ. Trimming took 5 bases from V and 4 from J, leaving 8 bases between them. The CDR3 consists of 12 residues. The V call is TRBV7-6, the J call TRBJ1-1; D is perhaps TRBD1 (6 bases). The sequence derives from an adult in good health. Specimen: peripheral blood, collected on day 0 of MenACWY control vaccination. CDR3 in amino acids: CASSQQGTEAFF. CDR3 bases: TGTGCCAGCAGCCAACAGGGCACTGAAGCTTTCTTT.